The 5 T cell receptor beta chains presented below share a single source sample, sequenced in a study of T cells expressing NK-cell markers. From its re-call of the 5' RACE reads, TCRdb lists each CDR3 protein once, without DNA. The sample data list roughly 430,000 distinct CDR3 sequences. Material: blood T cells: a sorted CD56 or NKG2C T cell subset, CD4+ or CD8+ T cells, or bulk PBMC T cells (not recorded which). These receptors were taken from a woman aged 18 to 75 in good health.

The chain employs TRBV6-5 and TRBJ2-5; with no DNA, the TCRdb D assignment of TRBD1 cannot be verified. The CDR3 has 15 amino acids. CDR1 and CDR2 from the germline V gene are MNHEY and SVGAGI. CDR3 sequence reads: CASSYSTDGAETQYF.

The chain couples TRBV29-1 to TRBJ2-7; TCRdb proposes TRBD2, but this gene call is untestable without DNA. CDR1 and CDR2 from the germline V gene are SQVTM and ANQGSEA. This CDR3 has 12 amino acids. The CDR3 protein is CSARGLNYEQYF.

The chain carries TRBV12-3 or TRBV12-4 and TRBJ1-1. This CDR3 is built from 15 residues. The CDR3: CASSLGGGANTEAFF.

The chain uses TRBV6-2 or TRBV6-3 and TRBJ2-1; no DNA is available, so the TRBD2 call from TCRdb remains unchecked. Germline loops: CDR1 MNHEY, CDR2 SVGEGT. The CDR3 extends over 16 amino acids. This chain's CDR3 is CASSYSRAGAYNEQFF.

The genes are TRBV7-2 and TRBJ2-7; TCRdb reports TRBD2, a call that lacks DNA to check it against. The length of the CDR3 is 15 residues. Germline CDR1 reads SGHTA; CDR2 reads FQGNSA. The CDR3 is CASSLGSGLAYEQYF.